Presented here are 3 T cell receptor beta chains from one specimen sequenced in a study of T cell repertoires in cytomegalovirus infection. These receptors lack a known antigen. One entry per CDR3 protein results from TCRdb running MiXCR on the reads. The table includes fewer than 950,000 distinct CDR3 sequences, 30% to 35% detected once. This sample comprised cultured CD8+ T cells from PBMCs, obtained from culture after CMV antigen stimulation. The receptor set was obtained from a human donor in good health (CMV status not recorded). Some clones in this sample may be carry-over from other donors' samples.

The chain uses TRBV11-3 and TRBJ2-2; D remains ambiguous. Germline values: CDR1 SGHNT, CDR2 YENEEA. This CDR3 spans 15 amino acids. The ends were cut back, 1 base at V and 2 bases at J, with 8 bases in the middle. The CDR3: CASSLVYGNTGELFF. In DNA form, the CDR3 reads TGTGCCAGCAGCTTAGTTTACGGTAACACCGGGGAGCTGTTTTTT.

CDR3 protein: CASSHDAGRYYEQYV. The CDR3 region has the DNA TGTGCCAGCAGCCACGACGCCGGGAGATACTACGAGCAGTACGTC. The chain is built from TRBV5-6 and TRBJ2-7; TRBD2 might be the D (6 bases). The germline V gene has CDR1 SGHDT and CDR2 YYEEEE. Trimming cost V 4 bases and J 3 bases, with 17 bases left between them. This CDR3 has 15 residues.

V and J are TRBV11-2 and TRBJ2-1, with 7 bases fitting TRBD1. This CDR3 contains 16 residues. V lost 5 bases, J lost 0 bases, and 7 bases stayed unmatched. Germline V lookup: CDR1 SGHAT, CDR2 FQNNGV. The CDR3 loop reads CASSPGQTISYNEQFF. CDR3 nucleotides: TGTGCCAGCAGCCCGGGACAGACAATCTCCTACAATGAGCAGTTCTTC.